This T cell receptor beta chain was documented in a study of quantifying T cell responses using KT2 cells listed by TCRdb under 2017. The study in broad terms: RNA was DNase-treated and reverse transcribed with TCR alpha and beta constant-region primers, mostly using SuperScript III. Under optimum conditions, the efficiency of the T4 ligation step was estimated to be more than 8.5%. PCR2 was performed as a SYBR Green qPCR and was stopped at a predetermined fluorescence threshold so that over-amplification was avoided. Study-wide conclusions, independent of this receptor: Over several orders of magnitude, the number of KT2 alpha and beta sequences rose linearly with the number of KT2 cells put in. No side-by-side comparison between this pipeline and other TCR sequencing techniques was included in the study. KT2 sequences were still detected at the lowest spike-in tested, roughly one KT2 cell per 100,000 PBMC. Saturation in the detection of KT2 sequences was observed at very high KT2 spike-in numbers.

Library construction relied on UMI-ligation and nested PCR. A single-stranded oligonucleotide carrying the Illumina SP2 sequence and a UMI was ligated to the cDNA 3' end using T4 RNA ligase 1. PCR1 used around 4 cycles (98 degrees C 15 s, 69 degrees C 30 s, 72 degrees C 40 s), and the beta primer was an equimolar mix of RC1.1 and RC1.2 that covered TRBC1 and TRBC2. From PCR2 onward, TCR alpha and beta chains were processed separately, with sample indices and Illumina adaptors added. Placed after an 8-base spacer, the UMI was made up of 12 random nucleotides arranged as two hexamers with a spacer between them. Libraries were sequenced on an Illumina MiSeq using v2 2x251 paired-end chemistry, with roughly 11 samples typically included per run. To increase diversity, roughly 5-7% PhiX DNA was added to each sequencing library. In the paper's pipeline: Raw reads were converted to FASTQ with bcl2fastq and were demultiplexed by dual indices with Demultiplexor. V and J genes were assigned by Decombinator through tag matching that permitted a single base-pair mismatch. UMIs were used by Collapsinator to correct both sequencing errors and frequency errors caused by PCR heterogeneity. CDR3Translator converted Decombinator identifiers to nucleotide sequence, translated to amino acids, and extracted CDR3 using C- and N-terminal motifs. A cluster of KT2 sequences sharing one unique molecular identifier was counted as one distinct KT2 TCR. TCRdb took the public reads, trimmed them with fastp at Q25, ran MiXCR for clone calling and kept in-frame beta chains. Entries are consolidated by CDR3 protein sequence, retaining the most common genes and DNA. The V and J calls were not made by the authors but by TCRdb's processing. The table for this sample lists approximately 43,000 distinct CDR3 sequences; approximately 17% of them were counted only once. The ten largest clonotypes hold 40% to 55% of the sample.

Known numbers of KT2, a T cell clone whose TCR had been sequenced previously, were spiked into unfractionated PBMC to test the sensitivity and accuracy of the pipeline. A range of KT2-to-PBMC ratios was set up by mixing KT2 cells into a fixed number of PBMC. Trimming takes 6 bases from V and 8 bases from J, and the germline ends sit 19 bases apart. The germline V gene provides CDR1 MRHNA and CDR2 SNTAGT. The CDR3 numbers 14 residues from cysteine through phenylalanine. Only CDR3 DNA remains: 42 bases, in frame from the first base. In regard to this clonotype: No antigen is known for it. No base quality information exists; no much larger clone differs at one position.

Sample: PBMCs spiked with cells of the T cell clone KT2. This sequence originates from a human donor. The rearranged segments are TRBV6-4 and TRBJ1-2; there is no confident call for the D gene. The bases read TGTGCCAGCAGCCTATCCCTTGACTCTGGAGGCTACACCTTC. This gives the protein CASSLSLDSGGYTF.